Described below is a single T cell receptor (beta chain) sequence and its context. This sample is part of a study of Ad26.COV2.S vaccination and SARS-CoV-2 variants. Study in general: Ad26.COV2.S, an intramuscular injection, was given once or twice 56 days apart.

Germline values: CDR1 MGHRA, CDR2 YSYEKL. V lost 0 bases and J lost 4, with 7 bases in between. The CDR3 has 14 amino acids. Treatment defined: approximately 18 received Ad26.COV2.S at low or high dose, single or two shots; roughly five received placebo; per-sample allocation not given. Sampling was done on day 63 after the first vaccine or placebo injection. The data were produced by immunoSEQ multiplex PCR, yet TCRdb's version contains in-frame clones alone and is incomplete. The sample gives hundreds of thousands of clones, around nine tenths of which show up once; 3.4% is in the top ten. This sequence was found in a person between 18 and 65 years old who received the Ad26.COV2.S COVID-19 vaccine or a placebo. The V and J genes are TRBV4-1 and TRBJ1-5; D gene uncertain. Sample: peripheral blood, taken in a trial of Ad26.COV2.S vaccine versus placebo. In nucleotides, the CDR3 is TGCGCCAGCAGCCAAGAACAGTATAATCAGCCCCAGCATTTT. Protein sequence: CASSQEQYNQPQHF.